The clone carrying this T cell receptor beta chain was seen repeatedly, ten times or more. The target antigen is unknown. This specimen belongs to a study of blood T cells in healthy people across ages. Background on the study: With template switching, about one barcoded beta molecule was captured per two T cells. The study's findings and limits: Naive CD4+ cells and diversity were both higher in long-lived donors than in aged donors.

It was with a sample-barcoded 5' primer and a J-beta primer mix that a second PCR of roughly 7 to 12 cycles was run. Tags on each cDNA molecule came from a template-switch adaptor with 12 random nucleotides. Every individual sample yielded 2.5 million or more paired-end reads (each containing CDR3). MiXCR, run by TCRdb on the 5' RACE reads, gives a single entry per CDR3 protein. The table includes about 1.6 million distinct CDR3 sequences, 30% to 35% detected once. The sequence came from a woman in her thirties in good health. Material: blood.

CDR3 residues: CASSTGTGRPYEQYF. The CDR3 nucleotides are TGCGCCAGCAGCACCGGGACAGGGAGGCCCTACGAGCAGTACTTC. The rearrangement joins TRBV5-1 to TRBJ2-7, with 9 bases aligning to TRBD1. This CDR3 contains 15 residues. V shed 4 bases and J 2 bases; nucleotides not matched to a gene: 7. Germline V gene sequence: CDR1 SGHRS, CDR2 YFSETQ.